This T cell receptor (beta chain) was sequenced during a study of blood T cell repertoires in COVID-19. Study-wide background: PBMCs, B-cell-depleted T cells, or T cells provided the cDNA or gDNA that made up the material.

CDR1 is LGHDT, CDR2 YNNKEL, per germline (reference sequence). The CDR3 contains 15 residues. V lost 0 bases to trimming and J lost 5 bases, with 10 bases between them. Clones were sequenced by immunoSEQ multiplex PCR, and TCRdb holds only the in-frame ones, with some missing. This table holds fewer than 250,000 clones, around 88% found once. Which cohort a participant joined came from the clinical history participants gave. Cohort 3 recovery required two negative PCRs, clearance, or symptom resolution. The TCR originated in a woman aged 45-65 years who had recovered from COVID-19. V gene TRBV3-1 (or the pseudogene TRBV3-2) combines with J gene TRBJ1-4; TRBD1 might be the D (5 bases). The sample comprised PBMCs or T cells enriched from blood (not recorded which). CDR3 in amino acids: CASSQDRGKNEKLFF. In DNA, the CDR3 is TGTGCCAGCAGCCAAGATCGGGGGAAAAATGAAAAACTGTTTTTT.